This T cell receptor beta chain derives from a study of cytomegalovirus exposure and HLA in healthy donors. CDR1 is MDHEN, CDR2 SYDVKM, per germline. CDR3 length: 15 amino acids. V was trimmed by 3 bases and J by 1 base, leaving 13 bases between them. Both 60 Vbeta primers and 13 Jbeta primers went into the PCR. Sequencing used immunoSEQ multiplex PCR; TCRdb keeps in-frame clones, though not all of them. The profile shows 100,000 to 150,000 clones, around three quarters of them singletons. The sequenced material came from PBMCs. The chain carries TRBV28 and TRBJ2-7; tentative D call: TRBD1 (6 bases). The origin of this receptor is a woman aged 50 to 65 in good health and CMV-seronegative. The CDR3 reads CASSFLTGLSYEQYF. The DNA of the CDR3 is TGTGCCAGCAGTTTTCTCACAGGGCTATCCTACGAGCAGTACTTC.